This passage covers 23 T cell receptor beta chains from one sample sequenced in a study of identical twins. TCRdb processed the 5' RACE reads anew with MiXCR; each CDR3 protein has one entry. Counted here are 420,000 or so distinct CDR3 sequences, about a fifth occurring once; the ten biggest clones make up 9% to 15%. The material sequenced was naive T cells sorted from blood. All receptors come from a middle-aged man in good health.

The chain combines TRBV11-2 with TRBJ2-5; 8 nucleotides match TRBD2. With 1 base clipped from V and 0 bases from J, the junction kept 10 bases outside the gene matches. Germline CDR1 reads SGHAT; CDR2 reads FQNNGV. The length of the CDR3 is 18 residues. In nucleotides, the CDR3 is TGTGCCAGCAGCTTAGGTGGGACTAGTGTAGGGGACCAAGAGACCCAGTACTTC. It codes for CASSLGGTSVGDQETQYF.

This clonotype showed up many times. This chain uses TRBV6-1 with TRBJ2-7; a weak D match, TRBD1 (5 bases). V lost 5 bases and J lost 2, with 10 bases in between. CDR1 MNHNS and CDR2 SASEGT come from the germline V gene. This CDR3 comprises 13 residues. The CDR3: CASSQGSTYEQYF. CDR3 DNA sequence: TGTGCCAGCAGTCAGGGCTCAACCTACGAGCAGTACTTC.

In its sample, this clonotype was seen many times. This sequence joins TRBV12-3 or TRBV12-4 and TRBJ2-1; tentatively, D is TRBD2 (6 bases). The CDR3 spans 15 residues. V was clipped by 6 bases and J by 1 base, with 13 bases between them. The CDR3 protein is CASSRSGTSYNEQFF. As DNA, the CDR3 is TGTGCCAGCAGCCGTAGCGGAACTTCCTACAATGAGCAGTTCTTC.

Only one count was recorded for this clonotype. The chain combines TRBV20-1 with TRBJ2-5; D is unclear. The germline CDR1 and CDR2 sequences are DFQATT and SNEGSKA (reference sequence). Trimming stripped 7 bases from V and 1 base from J, with 7 bases between. The CDR3 sequence is 11 residues long. Here the CDR3 DNA reads TGCAGTGTGGGAACCCAAGAGACCCAGTACTTC. Protein sequence: CSVGTQETQYF.

This clonotype was counted only a few times. This chain connects TRBV7-2 to TRBJ2-3; D is unresolved. Germline V gene data show CDR1 as SGHTA and CDR2 as FQGNSA. The CDR3 sequence is 15 residues long. Trimming pared 2 bases from V and 2 bases from J, leaving 11 bases between. This chain's CDR3 is CASSLWTLHTDTQYF. CDR3 nucleotide sequence: TGTGCCAGCAGCTTATGGACGCTGCACACAGATACGCAGTATTTT.

This clonotype was observed a few times. This chain connects TRBV13 to TRBJ2-7; D is perhaps TRBD1 or TRBD2 (5 bases each). The V gene's germline CDR1 is PRHDT and CDR2 FYEKMQ (reference sequence). V lost 6 bases and J lost 3, with 18 bases in between. The CDR3 consists of 15 residues. The CDR3, as DNA: TGTGCCAGCAGGGCCAAGGGGCGAGGAGGCTACGAGCAGTACTTC. It is translated as CASRAKGRGGYEQYF. Drawing the rest from reference TRBV13 and TRBJ2-7, the complete variable domain is AAGVIQSPRHLIKEKRETATLKCYPIPRHDTVYWYQQGPGQDPQFLISFYEKMQSDKGSIPDRFSAQQFSDYHSELNMSSLELGDSALYFCASRAKGRGGYEQYFGPGTRLTVT.

This clonotype was seen at least ten times. The chain couples TRBV5-1 to TRBJ2-3, with 7 bases fitting TRBD1. CDR3 length: 13 amino acids. The germline CDR1 and CDR2 sequences are SGHRS and YFSETQ. J gave up 6 bases and V 4 bases, and 5 bases lay outside the gene matches. CDR3 coding DNA: TGCGCCAGCAGCGCCCAACAGGGGGATACGCAGTATTTT. Its translation is CASSAQQGDTQYF. Complete variable domain (other parts from reference TRBV5-1 and TRBJ2-3): KAGVTQTPRYLIKTRGQQVTLSCSPISGHRSVSWYQQTPGQGLQFLFEYFSETQRNKGNFPGRFSGRQFSNSRSEMNVSTLELGDSALYLCASSAQQGDTQYFGPGTRLTVL.

This clonotype was observed many times. This sequence joins TRBV20-1 and TRBJ1-3; D gene uncertain. The V gene's germline CDR1 is DFQATT and CDR2 SNEGSKA (reference sequence). This CDR3 contains 14 residues. V dropped 0 bases and J dropped 0 bases, with 6 bases sitting between them. CDR3 amino acids: CSARDPVSGNTIYF. The CDR3 coding sequence is TGCAGTGCTAGAGACCCGGTCTCTGGAAACACCATATATTTT.

The table lists this clonotype with a few counts. This chain joins TRBV18 and TRBJ2-2, with D perhaps TRBD1 (6 bases). The length of the CDR3 is 16 residues. Trimming cost V 2 bases and J 0 bases, with 10 bases left between them. Looked up from germline, CDR1 is KGHSH and CDR2 is LQKENI. The DNA for the CDR3 is TGTGCCAGCTCACCAATGACAGGAACGAACACCGGGGAGCTGTTTTTT. Translating it yields CASSPMTGTNTGELFF.

This rearrangement joins TRBV6-2 or TRBV6-3 to TRBJ2-7, with TRBD2 identical over 9 bases. The V gene's germline CDR1 is MNHEY and CDR2 SVGEGT. The CDR3 length is 15 residues. V lost 6 bases, J lost 0 bases, and 6 bases stayed unmatched. The CDR3 here is CASRERGASSYEQYF. CDR3 DNA: TGTGCCAGCAGAGAGCGGGGGGCGAGCTCCTACGAGCAGTACTTC.

The chain links TRBV5-5 to TRBJ2-1; 8 positions match TRBD2. The CDR3 length is 17 residues. V gave up 1 base and J gave up 8 bases; unmatched junction bases: 14. Germline V gives CDR1 SGHKS, CDR2 YYEKEE (reference sequence). In DNA form, the CDR3 reads TGTGCCAGCAGCTTGAGTAGGGCGGGGGGTATATGGGATGAGCAGTTCTTC. This gives the protein CASSLSRAGGIWDEQFF. The whole variable domain, filled in from reference TRBV5-5 and TRBJ2-1, reads DAGVTQSPTHLIKTRGQQVTLRCSPISGHKSVSWYQQVLGQGPQFIFQYYEKEERGRGNFPDRFSARQFPNYSSELNVNALLLGDSALYLCASSLSRAGGIWDEQFFGPGTRLTVL.

This chain uses TRBV4-3 with TRBJ1-4; maybe TRBD1 (6 bases). Trimming took off 1 base at V and 0 bases at J, with 12 bases between the two ends. This CDR3 is built from 17 residues. CDR1 and CDR2 (germline): LGHNA, YSLEER. CDR3 loop: CASSQGTAGATNEKLFF. In DNA, the CDR3 is TGCGCCAGCAGCCAAGGGACAGCCGGAGCAACTAATGAAAAACTGTTTTTT.

The chain recombines TRBV7-9 with TRBJ1-2, with a possible D match to TRBD1 (6 bases). V gave up 7 bases and J gave up 4 bases, with 22 bases separating them. The CDR3 extends over 16 amino acids. CDR1 is SEHNR, CDR2 FQNEAQ, per germline (reference sequence). The CDR3 DNA reads as TGTGCCAGCACCGAAAGGGGGGCAGGGAACGCCTATGGCTACACCTTC. Protein: CASTERGAGNAYGYTF.

This clonotype was seen ten or more times. The chain recombines TRBV20-1 with TRBJ2-1, with TRBD2 identical over 10 bases. The CDR3 is made up of 15 amino acids. Germline V gives CDR1 DFQATT, CDR2 SNEGSKA (reference sequence). V lost 3 bases to trimming and J lost 7 bases; unmatched junction nucleotides: 9. CDR3 in amino acids: CSARGLAGVSNEQFF. The CDR3, as DNA: TGCAGTGCTAGGGGTCTAGCGGGAGTGAGTAATGAGCAGTTCTTC.

This chain joins TRBV12-3 or TRBV12-4 and TRBJ1-5, with a possible D match to TRBD1 (6 bases). This CDR3 is built from 15 residues. Deletions cut 5 bases from V and 0 bases from J, with 11 bases between. CDR3 nucleotide sequence: TGTGCCAGCAGTACCCCGGGACATAGCAATCAGCCCCAGCATTTT. It encodes CASSTPGHSNQPQHF.

V is TRBV20-1 and J is TRBJ2-7; D is perhaps TRBD2 (5 bases). Per germline, CDR1 DFQATT and CDR2 SNEGSKA (reference sequence). V was pared by 5 bases and J by 6 bases, with 20 bases between. This CDR3 contains 14 residues. DNA of the CDR3: TGCAGTGCTGGCACTAGTGTCGGATTGGGCGAGCAGTACTTC. This encodes CSAGTSVGLGEQYF.

This clonotype has a count of ten or more. The chain is built from TRBV20-1 and TRBJ2-1; TRBD1 agrees at 8 bases. CDR3 length: 16 amino acids. The V gene's germline CDR1 is DFQATT and CDR2 SNEGSKA (reference sequence). Losses at the gene ends were 0 bases for V and 4 bases for J; bases not matched to a gene: 8. The CDR3 DNA sequence: TGCAGTGCTAGAGATTTTACGGGACAGGATTACAATGAGCAGTTCTTC. Residues: CSARDFTGQDYNEQFF.

Ten or more counts support this clonotype. The chain recombines TRBV5-1 with TRBJ2-7; tentatively, D is TRBD1 (5 bases). The CDR3 is made up of 14 amino acids. The V gene's germline CDR1 is SGHRS and CDR2 YFSETQ. V gave up 4 bases and J gave up 7 bases, with 18 bases separating them. The CDR3 protein is CASSRTGDSWEQYF. The CDR3 bases are TGCGCCAGCAGCCGAACAGGAGATAGCTGGGAGCAGTACTTC.

This clonotype was seen more than once but under ten times. The V call is TRBV2, the J call TRBJ2-1; D unresolved. The CDR3 runs to 15 residues. V was clipped by 5 bases and J by 8 bases, with 19 bases between them. Germline V CDR1 and CDR2: SNHLY, FYNNEI. CDR3 protein: CASSPLVAPVHEQFF. CDR3 nucleotides: TGTGCCAGCAGTCCGTTAGTAGCCCCGGTGCATGAGCAGTTCTTC.

The chain is built from TRBV6-2 or TRBV6-3 and TRBJ2-7; the D is unclear. Germline CDR1 reads MNHEY; CDR2 reads SVGEGT. Trimming left V 1 base short and J 2 bases short, with 15 bases between. The CDR3 is 16 amino acids. The CDR3 bases are TGTGCCAGCAGTTACTTGACCAGGAAACTGCCCTACGAGCAGTACTTC. This codes for CASSYLTRKLPYEQYF.

This clonotype came up many times. The chain recombines TRBV24-1 with TRBJ2-1; D possibly corresponds to TRBD2 (6 bases). This CDR3 is built from 15 residues. Germline CDR1 KGHDR, CDR2 SFDVKD. V was cut by 4 bases and J by 7 bases, with 16 bases left in between. The CDR3 spells CATSDPREPSNEQFF. The CDR3 DNA reads TGTGCCACCAGTGACCCCCGGGAGCCCAGTAATGAGCAGTTCTTC.

J is TRBJ2-2 and V is TRBV29-1; 8 bases match TRBD1. Trimming removed 4 bases from V and 5 bases from J; junction bases left unmatched: 3. The CDR3 covers 13 residues. Germline loops: CDR1 SQVTM, CDR2 ANQGSEA. CDR3: CSVGQGATGELFF. The CDR3 DNA reads as TGCAGCGTTGGTCAGGGGGCGACCGGGGAGCTGTTTTTT.

The rearrangement uses TRBV10-3 and TRBJ2-7; D call uncertain. V was pared by 10 bases and J by 3 bases, with 7 bases between. The CDR3 sequence is 10 residues long. The V gene's germline CDR1 is ENHRY and CDR2 SYGVKD. This chain's CDR3 is CATGIYEQYF. The CDR3 DNA reads as TGTGCCACAGGAATCTACGAGCAGTACTTC.